These 9 T cell receptor beta chains share one sample of origin, sequenced in a study of blood T cell repertoires in COVID-19. Using immunoSEQ multiplex PCR, the repertoire was profiled, and TCRdb retains in-frame clones only, with some absent. Found here are around 200,000 clones, about 86% of them singletons; the top ten hold 3.1%. The material sequenced was PBMCs or T cells enriched from blood (not recorded which). The receptors were gathered from a woman aged 45-65 years in a cohort exposed to, infected with or recovered from COVID-19 (not recorded which).

The rearrangement links TRBV6-6 to TRBJ1-3, with no clear D. Trimming pared 5 bases from V and 0 bases from J, leaving 17 bases between. This CDR3 spans 17 amino acids. Germline CDR1 is MNHNY and CDR2 is SVGAGI (reference sequence). CDR3: CASSPLNAWASGNTIYF. The CDR3 DNA reads TGTGCCAGCAGTCCGCTTAACGCGTGGGCCTCTGGAAACACCATATATTTT.

About this clone itself: One junction end does not reproduce the germline sequence, and a read error may be involved. This sequence joins TRBV4-2 and TRBJ2-2; TRBD2 aligns across 8 bases. Germline loops: CDR1 LGHNA, CDR2 YNFKEQ. The CDR3 is 16 amino acids. CDR3: CATSHGGGGNTGELFF. Written as DNA, the CDR3 is TGTGCCACCAGCCACGGGGGGGGCGGGAACACCGGGGAGCTGTTTTTT.

The chain is built from TRBV7-2 and TRBJ1-3; the D gene is possibly TRBD1 (6 bases). The CDR3 extends over 16 amino acids. Trimming took 4 bases from V and 3 from J, leaving 16 bases between them. In germline, CDR1 is SGHTA, CDR2 FQGNSA. The CDR3 DNA reads as TGTGCCAGCAGCTCGTCACGGGACATCGGTGGAAACACCATATATTTT. Protein: CASSSSRDIGGNTIYF.

The chain recombines TRBV4-1 with TRBJ2-5, with 7 nucleotides matching TRBD2. With V trimmed by 1 base and J by 5 bases, 4 bases remained unmatched. Looked up from germline, CDR1 is MGHRA and CDR2 is YSYEKL. The CDR3 consists of 14 residues. The CDR3 sequence is CASSQAGGRETQYF. The CDR3 region has the DNA TGCGCCAGCAGCCAAGCGGGGGGAAGGGAGACCCAGTACTTC.

The CDR3 region has the DNA TGTGCCAGCAGATGGACAGGGGGCAGCCAGCCCCAGCATTTT. It specifies CASRWTGGSQPQHF. The chain carries TRBV2 and TRBJ1-5; 11 bases align to TRBD1. In germline, CDR1 is SNHLY, CDR2 FYNNEI. The CDR3 extends over 14 amino acids. After removal of 6 bases from V and 7 bases from J, the junction contained 5 bases not matched to a gene.

The rearrangement joins TRBV27 to TRBJ2-7, with D possibly TRBD2 on 6 matching bases. The CDR3 runs to 18 residues. Germline CDR1 is MNHEY and CDR2 is SMNVEV (reference sequence). V was shortened by 4 bases and J by 11 bases, with 33 bases between the two germline ends. The CDR3 nucleotides are TGTGCCAGCAGTTCCCGATTTATTTCAGGACTAAAGTTGACGGTCGAGTACTTC. This translates into CASSSRFISGLKLTVEYF.

The V call is TRBV6-5, the J call TRBJ1-2; D remains ambiguous. The CDR3 has 13 amino acids. Germline values: CDR1 MNHEY, CDR2 SVGAGI. With 4 bases removed from V and 8 bases from J, the gap between germline ends came to 14 bases. Written as DNA, the CDR3 is TGTGCCAGCAGTTCCAACCCCCTATGGGGCTACACCTTC. It is translated as CASSSNPLWGYTF.

The chain uses TRBV14 and TRBJ1-2, with 9 bases lining up with TRBD1. The V segment lost 3 bases and the J segment 7 bases; nucleotides outside the gene matches: 3. The CDR3 runs 13 residues. Germline lookup yields CDR1 SGHDN and CDR2 FVKESK. Here the CDR3 DNA reads TGTGCCAGCAGCCAGGACAGGGGTGGTGGCTACACCTTC. Translating it yields CASSQDRGGGYTF.

This chain's CDR3 is CASSDPGGAAGGYTF. The CDR3, as DNA: TGTGCCAGCAGTGACCCCGGGGGGGCCGCGGGTGGCTACACCTTC. The chain combines TRBV2 with TRBJ1-2, with D possibly matching TRBD1 (6 bases). Germline CDR1 reads SNHLY; CDR2 reads FYNNEI. CDR3 size: 15 residues. Trimming left V 3 bases short and J 7 bases short, with 18 bases between.